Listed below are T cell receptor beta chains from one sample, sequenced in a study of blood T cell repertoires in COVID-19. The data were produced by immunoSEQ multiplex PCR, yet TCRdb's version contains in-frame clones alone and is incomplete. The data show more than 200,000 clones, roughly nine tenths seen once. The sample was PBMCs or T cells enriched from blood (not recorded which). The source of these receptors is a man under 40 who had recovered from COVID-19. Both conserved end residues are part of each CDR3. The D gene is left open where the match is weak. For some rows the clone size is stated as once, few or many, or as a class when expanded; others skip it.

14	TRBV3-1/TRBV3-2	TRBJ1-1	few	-	CASSQHQGQAEAFF	TGTGCCAGCAGCCAACACCAGGGGCAGGCTGAAGCTTTCTTT
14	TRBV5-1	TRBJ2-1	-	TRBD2	CASSRVAGVNEQFF	TGCGCCAGCAGCAGAGTAGCGGGAGTCAATGAGCAGTTCTTC
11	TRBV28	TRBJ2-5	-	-	CASGGRETQYF	TGTGCCAGCGGGGGCAGGGAGACCCAGTACTTC
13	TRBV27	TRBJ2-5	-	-	CASRDSQEETQYF	TGTGCCAGCAGGGACAGCCAAGAAGAGACCCAGTACTTC
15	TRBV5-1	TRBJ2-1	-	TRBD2	CASNSGLAGELEQFF	TGCGCCAGCAACTCCGGACTAGCGGGAGAGCTTGAGCAGTTCTTC
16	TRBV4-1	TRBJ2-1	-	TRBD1	CASSRPTGGGYNEQFF	TGCGCCAGCAGCCGACCTACAGGGGGCGGATACAATGAGCAGTTCTTC
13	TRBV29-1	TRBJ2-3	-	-	CSVDGGSTDTQYF	TGCAGCGTTGATGGGGGGAGCACAGATACGCAGTATTTT
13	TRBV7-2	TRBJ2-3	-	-	CASSLSGADTQYF	TGTGCCAGCAGCTTGAGTGGAGCGGATACGCAGTATTTT
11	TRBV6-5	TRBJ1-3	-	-	CASRQGNTIYF	TGTGCCAGCAGACAGGGAAACACCATATATTTT
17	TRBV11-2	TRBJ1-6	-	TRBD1	CASSLGPDRGRNSPLHF	TGTGCCAGCAGCTTAGGACCGGACAGGGGCAGGAATTCACCCCTCCACTTT
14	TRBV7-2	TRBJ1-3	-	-	CASSLAQYIPTIYF	TGTGCCAGCAGCTTAGCGCAGTATATACCGACCATATATTTT
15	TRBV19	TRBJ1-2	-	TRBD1	CASRDQGTDYYGYTF	TGTGCCAGTAGGGACCAAGGGACAGACTACTATGGCTACACCTTC
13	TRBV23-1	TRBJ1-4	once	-	CASSHWGTEKLFF	TGCGCCAGCAGTCATTGGGGGACAGAAAAACTGTTTTTT
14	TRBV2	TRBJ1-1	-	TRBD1	CASSAGQGNTEAFF	TGTGCCAGCAGCGCAGGACAGGGGAACACTGAAGCTTTCTTT
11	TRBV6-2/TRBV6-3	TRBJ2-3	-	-	CASSHRNTQYF	TGTGCCAGCAGTCACAGGAATACGCAGTATTTT
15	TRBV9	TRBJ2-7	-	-	CASSVSPAWGDEQYF	TGTGCCAGCAGCGTAAGCCCCGCCTGGGGGGACGAGCAGTACTTC
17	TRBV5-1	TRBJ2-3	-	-	CASSLDSTGASTDTQYF	TGCGCCAGCAGCTTGGACAGTACGGGAGCTAGCACAGATACGCAGTATTTT
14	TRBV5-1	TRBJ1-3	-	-	CASADTSSGNTIYF	TGCGCCAGCGCCGACACGAGCTCTGGAAACACCATATATTTT
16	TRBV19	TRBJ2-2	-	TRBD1	CASSLSRGLNTGELFF	TGTGCCAGTAGTCTGAGCAGGGGGCTTAACACCGGGGAGCTGTTTTTT
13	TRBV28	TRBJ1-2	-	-	CASSLGDKRYYTF	TGTGCCAGCAGTTTAGGGGACAAACGGTACTACACCTTC
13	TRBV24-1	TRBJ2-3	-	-	CATGGESTDTQYF	TGTGCCACCGGTGGGGAGAGCACAGATACGCAGTATTTT
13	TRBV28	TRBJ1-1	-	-	CASTLPSRQEAFF	TGTGCCAGCACCCTGCCTTCCCGACAGGAAGCTTTCTTT
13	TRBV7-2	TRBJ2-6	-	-	CGEAGSGANVLTF	TGTGGCGAGGCGGGATCTGGGGCCAACGTCCTGACTTTC
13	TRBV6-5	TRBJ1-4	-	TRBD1	CASRKTGNEKLFF	TGTGCCAGCAGAAAGACAGGGAATGAAAAACTGTTTTTT
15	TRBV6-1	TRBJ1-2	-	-	CASSELGDTGDGYTF	TGTGCCAGCAGTGAACTAGGGGACACTGGGGATGGCTACACCTTC
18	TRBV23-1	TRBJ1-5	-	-	CASRSTEGSLRSNQPQHF	TGCGCCAGCAGGTCCACCGAGGGTAGTTTACGGAGCAATCAGCCCCAGCATTTT
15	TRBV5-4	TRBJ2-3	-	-	CASSLGAGSTDTQYF	TGTGCCAGCAGCTTGGGGGCGGGGAGCACAGATACGCAGTATTTT
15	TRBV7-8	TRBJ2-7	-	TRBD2	CASSVTSGSPYEQYF	TGTGCCAGCAGCGTGACTAGCGGGAGCCCCTACGAGCAGTACTTC
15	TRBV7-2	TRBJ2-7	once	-	CASSLEGAPPYEQYF	TGTGCCAGCAGCTTAGAAGGGGCCCCCCCCTACGAGCAGTACTTC
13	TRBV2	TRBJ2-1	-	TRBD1	CASSPDRVNEQFF	TGTGCCAGCAGTCCGGACAGGGTGAATGAGCAGTTCTTC
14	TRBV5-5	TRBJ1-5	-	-	CASSQDSNNQPQHF	TGTGCCAGCAGCCAAGACAGTAATAATCAGCCCCAGCATTTT
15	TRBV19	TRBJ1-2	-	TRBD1	CASSPRTGKNYGYTF	TGTGCCAGTAGTCCCCGGACAGGGAAGAACTATGGCTACACCTTC
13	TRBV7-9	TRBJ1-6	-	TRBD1	CASAWDRVSPLHF	TGTGCCAGCGCCTGGGACAGGGTTTCACCCCTCCACTTT
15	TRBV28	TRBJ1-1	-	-	CASSLIRDLRPEAFF	TGTGCCAGCAGTTTAATCCGTGATTTGAGGCCCGAAGCTTTCTTT
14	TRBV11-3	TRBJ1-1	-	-	CASSLVGGNTEAFF	TGTGCCAGCAGCTTAGTGGGAGGGAACACTGAAGCTTTCTTT
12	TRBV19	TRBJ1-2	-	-	CASKEFPYGYTF	TGTGCCAGTAAGGAGTTCCCCTATGGCTACACCTTC
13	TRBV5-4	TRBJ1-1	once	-	CALRGSLNTEAFF	TGTGCCCTAAGGGGGTCCTTGAACACTGAAGCTTTCTTT
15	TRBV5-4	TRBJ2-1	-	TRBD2	CASSFASGPYNEQFF	TGTGCCAGCAGCTTCGCTAGCGGGCCCTACAATGAGCAGTTCTTC
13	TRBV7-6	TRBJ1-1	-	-	CASSLTQNTEAFF	TGTGCCAGCAGCTTGACACAGAACACTGAAGCTTTCTTT
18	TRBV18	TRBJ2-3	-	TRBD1	CASSPQDQQGAGTDTQYF	TGTGCCAGCTCACCGCAAGATCAACAGGGGGCGGGCACAGATACGCAGTATTTT
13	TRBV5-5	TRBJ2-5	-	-	CASSTGLTETQYF	TGTGCCAGCAGTACAGGGTTAACGGAGACCCAGTACTTC
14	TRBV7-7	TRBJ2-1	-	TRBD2	CASSPGLAEDEQFF	TGTGCCAGCAGCCCCGGACTAGCGGAAGATGAGCAGTTCTTC
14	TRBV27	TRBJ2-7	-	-	CASSLQAMTPEQYF	TGTGCCAGCAGTTTACAGGCTATGACCCCGGAGCAGTACTTC
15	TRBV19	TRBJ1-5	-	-	CASSLSGYSNQPQHF	TGTGCCAGTAGTCTGTCGGGGTATAGCAATCAGCCCCAGCATTTT
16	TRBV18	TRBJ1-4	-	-	CASSQNGGGENEKLFF	TGTGCCAGCTCACAGAATGGAGGAGGGGAGAATGAAAAACTGTTTTTT
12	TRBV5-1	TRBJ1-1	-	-	CASTGLGTEAFF	TGCGCCAGTACAGGGTTGGGCACTGAAGCTTTCTTT
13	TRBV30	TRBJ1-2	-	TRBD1	CAWRLDRDYGYTF	TGTGCCTGGAGGTTGGACAGGGACTATGGCTACACCTTC
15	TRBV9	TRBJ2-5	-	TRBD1	CASSAETGGWETQYF	TGTGCCAGCAGCGCAGAAACAGGGGGCTGGGAGACCCAGTACTTC